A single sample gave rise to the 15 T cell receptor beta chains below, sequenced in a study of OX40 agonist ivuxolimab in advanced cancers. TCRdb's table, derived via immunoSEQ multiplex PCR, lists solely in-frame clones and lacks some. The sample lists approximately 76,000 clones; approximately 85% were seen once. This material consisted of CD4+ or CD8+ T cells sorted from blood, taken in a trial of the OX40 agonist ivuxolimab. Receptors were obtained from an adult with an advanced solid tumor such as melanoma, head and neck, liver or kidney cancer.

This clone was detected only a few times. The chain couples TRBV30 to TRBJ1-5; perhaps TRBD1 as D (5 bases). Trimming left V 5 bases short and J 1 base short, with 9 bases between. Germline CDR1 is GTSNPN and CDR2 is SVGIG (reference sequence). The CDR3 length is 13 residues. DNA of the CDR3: TGTGCCTGGCAGGGTTCAAGCAATCAGCCCCAGCATTTT. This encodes CAWQGSSNQPQHF.

The CDR3 loop reads CASTGQGNTGNTIYF. Here the CDR3 DNA reads TGTGCCAGTACGGGACAGGGGAATACTGGAAACACCATATATTTT. The chain couples TRBV19 to TRBJ1-3; 10 bases align to TRBD1. This CDR3 is 15 amino acids long. The ends lost 7 bases at V and 2 bases at J; junction bases unmatched: 5. Germline assignment: CDR1 LNHDA and CDR2 SQIVND (reference sequence).

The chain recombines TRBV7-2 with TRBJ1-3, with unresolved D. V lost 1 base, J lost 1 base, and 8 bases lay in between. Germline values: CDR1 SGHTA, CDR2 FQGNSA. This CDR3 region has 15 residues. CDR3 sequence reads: CASSLEGMSGNTIYF. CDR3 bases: TGTGCCAGCAGCTTAGAAGGGATGTCTGGAAACACCATATATTTT.

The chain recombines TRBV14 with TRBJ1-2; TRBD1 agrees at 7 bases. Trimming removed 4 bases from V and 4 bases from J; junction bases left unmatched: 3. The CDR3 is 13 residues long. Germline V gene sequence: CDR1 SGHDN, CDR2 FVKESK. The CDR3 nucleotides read TGTGCCAGCAGCCCACAGGGGCTCTATGGCTACACCTTC. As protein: CASSPQGLYGYTF.

The CDR3 DNA sequence: TGTGCCAGCAGCCCGGGGGGAGAATCCGTCTATGGCTACACCTTC. As protein: CASSPGGESVYGYTF. The gene calls are TRBV5-4 and TRBJ1-2; perhaps TRBD1 as D (5 bases). The CDR3 sequence is 15 residues long. Germline lookup yields CDR1 SGHNT and CDR2 YYREEE (reference sequence). V was clipped by 4 bases and J by 4 bases, with 17 bases between them.

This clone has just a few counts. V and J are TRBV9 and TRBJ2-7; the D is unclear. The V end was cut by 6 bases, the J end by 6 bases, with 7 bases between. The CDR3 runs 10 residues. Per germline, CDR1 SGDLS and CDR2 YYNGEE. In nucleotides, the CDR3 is TGTGCCAGCAATAGAGGCGAGCAGTACTTC. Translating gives CASNRGEQYF.

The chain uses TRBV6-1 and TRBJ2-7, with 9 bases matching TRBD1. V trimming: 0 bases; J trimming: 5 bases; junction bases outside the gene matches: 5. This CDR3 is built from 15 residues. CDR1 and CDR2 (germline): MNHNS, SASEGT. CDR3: CASSEAGTGTNEQYF. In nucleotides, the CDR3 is TGTGCCAGCAGTGAAGCCGGGACAGGGACCAACGAGCAGTACTTC.

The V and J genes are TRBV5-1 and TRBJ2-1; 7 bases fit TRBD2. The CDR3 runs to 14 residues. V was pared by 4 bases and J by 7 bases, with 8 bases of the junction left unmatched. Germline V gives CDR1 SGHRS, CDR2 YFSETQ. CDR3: CASSRTGGGNEQFF. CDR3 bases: TGCGCCAGCAGCAGAACGGGGGGAGGAAATGAGCAGTTCTTC.

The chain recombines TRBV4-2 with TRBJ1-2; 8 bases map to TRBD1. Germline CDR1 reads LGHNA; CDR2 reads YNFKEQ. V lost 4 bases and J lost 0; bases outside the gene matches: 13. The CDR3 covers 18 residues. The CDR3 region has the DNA TGTGCCAGCAGCCTAACTCCAAACCAGGGGGCTGCTAACTATGGCTACACCTTC. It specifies CASSLTPNQGAANYGYTF.

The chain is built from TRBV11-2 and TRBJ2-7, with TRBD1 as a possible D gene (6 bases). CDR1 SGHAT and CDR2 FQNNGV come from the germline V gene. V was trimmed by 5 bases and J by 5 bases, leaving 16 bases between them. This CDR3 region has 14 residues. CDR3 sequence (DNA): TGTGCCAGCAGCCAAGGGGGTTCAAGCCACGAGCAGTACTTC. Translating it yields CASSQGGSSHEQYF.

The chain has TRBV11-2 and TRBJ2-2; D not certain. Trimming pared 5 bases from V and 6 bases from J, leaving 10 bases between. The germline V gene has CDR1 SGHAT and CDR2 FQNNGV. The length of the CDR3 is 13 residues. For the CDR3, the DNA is TGTGCCAGCAGCCCTAACAGCCCCGGGGAGCTGTTTTTT. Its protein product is CASSPNSPGELFF.

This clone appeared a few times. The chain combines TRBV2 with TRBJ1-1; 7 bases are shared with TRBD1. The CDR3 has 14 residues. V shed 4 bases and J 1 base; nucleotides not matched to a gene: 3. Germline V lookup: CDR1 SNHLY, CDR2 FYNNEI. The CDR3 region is CASSAQGPNTEAFF. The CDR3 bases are TGTGCCAGCAGTGCACAGGGGCCGAACACTGAAGCTTTCTTT. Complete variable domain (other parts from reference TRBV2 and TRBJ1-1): EPEVTQTPSHQVTQMGQEVILRCVPISNHLYFYWYRQILGQKVEFLVSFYNNEISEKSEIFDDQFSVERPDGSNFTLKIRSTKLEDSAMYFCASSAQGPNTEAFFGQGTRLTVV.

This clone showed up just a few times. CDR3 sequence (DNA): TGTGCCAGTGGCGCTTACTCTGGAAACACCATATATTTT. Residues: CASGAYSGNTIYF. The rearrangement links TRBV6-1 to TRBJ1-3, with D hard to call. Germline V gene lookup returns CDR1 MNHNS and CDR2 SASEGT. The length of the CDR3 is 13 residues. Trimming left V 9 bases short and J 0 bases short, with 9 bases between.

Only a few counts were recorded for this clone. The CDR3 is CASSFRRGSTDTQYF. Here the CDR3 DNA reads TGCGCCAGCAGCTTCCGACGGGGCTCCACAGATACGCAGTATTTT. The chain carries TRBV5-1 and TRBJ2-3; D is perhaps TRBD1 or TRBD2 (5 bases each). The V end lost 2 bases, the J end lost 2 bases, and 12 bases lay between the germline ends. The germline gives CDR1 SGHRS, CDR2 YFSETQ. The CDR3 runs to 15 residues.

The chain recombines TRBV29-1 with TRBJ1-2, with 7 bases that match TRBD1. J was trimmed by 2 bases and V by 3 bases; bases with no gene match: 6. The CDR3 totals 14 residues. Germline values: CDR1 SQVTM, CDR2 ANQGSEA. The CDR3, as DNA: TGCAGCGTTGACGGGACAGCTGTAAACTATGGCTACACCTTC. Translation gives CSVDGTAVNYGYTF.